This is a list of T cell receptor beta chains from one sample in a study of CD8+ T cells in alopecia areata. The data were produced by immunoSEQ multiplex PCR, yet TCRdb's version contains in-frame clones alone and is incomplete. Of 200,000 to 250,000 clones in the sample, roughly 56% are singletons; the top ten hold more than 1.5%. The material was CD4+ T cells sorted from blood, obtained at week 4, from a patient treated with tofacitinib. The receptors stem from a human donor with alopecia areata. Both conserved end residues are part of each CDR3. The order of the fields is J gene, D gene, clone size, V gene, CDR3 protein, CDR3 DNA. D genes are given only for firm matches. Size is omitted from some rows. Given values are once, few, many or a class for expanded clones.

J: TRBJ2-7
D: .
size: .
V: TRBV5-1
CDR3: CASSLGSGVVYEQYF
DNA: TGCGCCAGCAGCTTGGGGTCCGGGGTAGTCTACGAGCAGTACTTC

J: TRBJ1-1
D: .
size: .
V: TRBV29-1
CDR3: CSFIRDTEAFF
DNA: TGCAGTTTCATACGGGACACTGAAGCTTTCTTT

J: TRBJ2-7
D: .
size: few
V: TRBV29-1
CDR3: CSVESGFEQYF
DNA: TGCAGCGTTGAATCGGGATTCGAGCAGTACTTC

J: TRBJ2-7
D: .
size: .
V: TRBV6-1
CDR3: CASTLAYEQYF
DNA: TGTGCCAGCACCCTTGCCTACGAGCAGTACTTC

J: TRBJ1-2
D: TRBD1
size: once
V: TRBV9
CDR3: CASSRDRGSGYTF
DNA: TGTGCCAGCAGCCGGGACAGGGGGAGTGGCTACACCTTC

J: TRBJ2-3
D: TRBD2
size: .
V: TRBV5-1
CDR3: CASRAQGLAGGPLADTQYF
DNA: TGCGCCAGCAGAGCCCAGGGACTAGCGGGGGGGCCGCTTGCAGATACGCAGTATTTT

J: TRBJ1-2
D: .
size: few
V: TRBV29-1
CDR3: CSVGSLVYGYTF
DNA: TGCAGCGTCGGGTCTCTGGTCTATGGCTACACCTTC

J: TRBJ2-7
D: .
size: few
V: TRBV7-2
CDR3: CASSLYGGAYEQYF
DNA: TGTGCCAGCAGCTTATACGGGGGAGCCTACGAGCAGTACTTC

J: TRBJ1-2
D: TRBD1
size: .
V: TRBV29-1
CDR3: CSARQGGGYTF
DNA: TGCAGCGCCCGACAGGGAGGTGGCTACACCTTC

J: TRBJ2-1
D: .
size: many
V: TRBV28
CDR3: CASRQGTYNEQFF
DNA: TGTGCCAGCAGACAGGGCACATACAATGAGCAGTTCTTC

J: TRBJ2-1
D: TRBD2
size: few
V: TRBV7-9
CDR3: CASSFSGGAPYNEQFF
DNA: TGTGCCAGCAGCTTCAGCGGGGGGGCCCCGTACAATGAGCAGTTCTTC

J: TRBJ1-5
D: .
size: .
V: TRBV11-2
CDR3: CASSLWGAGQPQHF
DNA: TGTGCCAGCAGCTTATGGGGGGCAGGACAGCCCCAGCATTTT

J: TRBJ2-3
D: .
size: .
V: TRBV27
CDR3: CASSGSVRNTQYF
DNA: TGTGCCAGCAGTGGCTCAGTGCGAAATACGCAGTATTTT

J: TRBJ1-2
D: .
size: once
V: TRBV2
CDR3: CASSEAAIGGYTF
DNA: TGTGCCAGCAGCGAAGCGGCCATTGGTGGCTACACCTTC

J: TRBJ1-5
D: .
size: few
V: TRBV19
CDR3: CASSIGRNQPQHF
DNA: TGTGCCAGTAGTATCGGCCGCAATCAGCCCCAGCATTTT

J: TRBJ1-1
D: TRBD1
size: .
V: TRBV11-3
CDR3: CASSLLNTGGAEAFF
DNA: TGTGCCAGCAGCTTACTCAATACAGGGGGCGCTGAAGCTTTCTTT

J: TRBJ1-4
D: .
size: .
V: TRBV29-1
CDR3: CSVVVGTNEKLFF
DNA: TGCAGCGTTGTGGTGGGGACTAATGAAAAACTGTTTTTT

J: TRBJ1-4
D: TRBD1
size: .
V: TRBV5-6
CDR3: CASSRGQGWEKLFF
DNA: TGTGCCAGCAGCCGGGGACAGGGTTGGGAAAAACTGTTTTTT

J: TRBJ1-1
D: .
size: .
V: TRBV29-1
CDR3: CSVVPLVSTEAFF
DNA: TGCAGCGTTGTACCTCTAGTCTCCACTGAAGCTTTCTTT

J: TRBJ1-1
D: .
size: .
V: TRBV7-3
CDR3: CASSETGNTEAFF
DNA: TGTGCCAGCAGCGAGACAGGGAACACTGAAGCTTTCTTT

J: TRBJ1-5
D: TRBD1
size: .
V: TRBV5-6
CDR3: CASSLRGPGNQPQHF
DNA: TGTGCCAGCAGCTTAAGGGGGCCGGGCAATCAGCCCCAGCATTTT

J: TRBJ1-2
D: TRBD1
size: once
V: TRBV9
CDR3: CASRGGQGNYGYTF
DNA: TGTGCCAGCAGGGGGGGACAGGGTAACTATGGCTACACCTTC

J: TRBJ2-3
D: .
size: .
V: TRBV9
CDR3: CASSVVPSTDTQYF
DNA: TGTGCCAGCAGCGTGGTCCCATCCACAGATACGCAGTATTTT

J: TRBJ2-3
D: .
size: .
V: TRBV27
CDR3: CASSPTFGAGVTDTQYF
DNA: .

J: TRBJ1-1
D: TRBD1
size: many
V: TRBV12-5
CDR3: CASGVGQVGNTEAFF
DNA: TGTGCTAGTGGTGTAGGACAGGTGGGAAACACTGAAGCTTTCTTT

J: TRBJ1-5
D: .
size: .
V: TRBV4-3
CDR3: CASSLNNQPQHF
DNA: TGCGCCAGCAGCCTCAACAATCAGCCCCAGCATTTT

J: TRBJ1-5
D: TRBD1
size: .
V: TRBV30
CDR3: CAWGTGLDQPQHF
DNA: TGTGCCTGGGGGACAGGGTTGGATCAGCCCCAGCATTTT

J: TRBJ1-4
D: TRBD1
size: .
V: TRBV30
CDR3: CAWSEWTGPNEKLFF
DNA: TGTGCCTGGAGTGAATGGACAGGTCCTAATGAAAAACTGTTTTTT

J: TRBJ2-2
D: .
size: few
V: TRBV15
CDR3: CATGTTNTGELFF
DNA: TGTGCCACCGGGACCACGAACACCGGGGAGCTGTTTTTT

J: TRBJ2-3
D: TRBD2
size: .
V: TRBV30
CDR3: CACISSGGSPDTQYF
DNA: TGTGCCTGTATAAGTAGCGGGGGGTCCCCAGATACGCAGTATTTT

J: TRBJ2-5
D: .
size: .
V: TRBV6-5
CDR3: CASRPRGASEETQYF
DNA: TGTGCCAGCAGACCCCGGGGGGCCTCTGAAGAGACCCAGTACTTC

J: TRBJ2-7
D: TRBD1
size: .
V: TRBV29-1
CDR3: CSAGTGSTYEQYF
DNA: TGCAGCGCCGGGACAGGGAGTACCTACGAGCAGTACTTC

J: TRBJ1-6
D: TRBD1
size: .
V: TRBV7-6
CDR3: CASSLVSAGGGSPLHF
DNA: TGTGCCAGCAGCTTAGTCTCGGCAGGGGGTGGTTCACCCCTCCACTTT

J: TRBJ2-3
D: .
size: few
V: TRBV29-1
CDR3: CSGGEVDTQYF
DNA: TGCAGCGGGGGTGAGGTAGATACGCAGTATTTT

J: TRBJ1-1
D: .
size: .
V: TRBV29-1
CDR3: CSVEVPRTVHGAFF
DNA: TGCAGCGTTGAAGTGCCAAGGACAGTTCATGGAGCTTTCTTT

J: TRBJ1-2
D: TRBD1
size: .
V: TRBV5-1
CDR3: CASSLLGQGDYGYTF
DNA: TGCGCCAGCAGCTTGTTGGGACAGGGGGACTATGGCTACACCTTC